This TCR beta chain was profiled in a study of blood T cell repertoires in COVID-19 (dated by TCRdb to the early 2020s). Broadly, across the study: The collaborator samples originated in the United States, Italy and Spain and spanned the acute and convalescent phases of COVID-19. The prospective study material was composed of cDNA or gDNA derived from T cells, B-cell-depleted T cells, or PBMCs. Deeply sampled blood TCRbeta repertoires from subjects exposed to, actively infected with, or recovered from COVID-19 were included in the dataset. A freely available public database, intended as a resource for researchers studying the immune response to SARS-CoV-2, is where the repertoires were released. The samples were drawn from two sources: the first 160 participants of the ongoing ImmuneRACE study, and 1,200 or so subjects contributed by 6 global collaborators. The sample metadata nearly always contained a de-identified subject ID, COVID-19 status, age in years and sex. Where available, HLA class I and class II types were taken from metadata supplied by the sample provider and were not determined by assay-based typing. What the study reported, not specific to this receptor: The amount of clinical and demographic metadata varied by source and participant and was provided uncurated.

V has 1 base trimmed and J has 6 bases trimmed; junction bases matching no gene number 9. Via the germline V gene, CDR1 is SGDLS and CDR2 YYNGEE. Inclusive of the bounding cysteine and phenylalanine, the CDR3 is 18 residues long. The retained sequence is limited to the CDR3, 54 bases, with the frame set at the first base. The immunoSEQ Assay, a bias-controlled multiplex PCR, was used to amplify TCRbeta CDR3 regions from genomic DNA. In the original analysis: The number of nucleated cells in each sample was estimated from the amplification of reference gene primers within the assay. To quantify the absolute abundance of each unique TCRbeta CDR3 rearrangement, sequence reads were collapsed and filtered. For each sample, productive Simpson clonality was calculated as the square root of Simpson's diversity index across productive rearrangements. TCRdb obtained this table from immuneACCESS and retained in-frame rearrangements with V and J assigned. These tables miss some clones; where compared with another copy, unresolved V genes account for less than half of the shortfall, and the remainder is unexplained. The V and J calls and the clone size are those of that table, but D and trimming were determined from the DNA. In this sample the table shows about 54,000 clones, around nine tenths of which occur a single time. 8% to 9% of the sample is held by the ten biggest clonotypes.

On this clone itself: Its target antigen remains unknown. The record has no base qualities; no much larger clone is one base away.

Whole blood was collected in K2EDTA tubes by collaborating institutions according to the institutions' own protocols. Collaborator samples were shipped for TCRbeta analysis as frozen whole blood, isolated PBMCs, or DNA extracted from either sample type. This chain is built from TRBV9 and TRBJ2-2; 13 bases in the middle match TRBD2. Sequencing input: peripheral blood. This sequence originates from a woman between 40 and 50 years old with active COVID-19. The DNA reads as follows: TGTGCCAGCAGCGTATTAGGTTCCGGACTAGCGGGGGCCGGGGAGCTGTTTTTT. Translated, this is CASSVLGSGLAGAGELFF. The variable domain in full, with residues beyond the CDR3 obtained from the reference TRBV9 and TRBJ2-2 genes, is DSGVTQTPKHLITATGQRVTLRCSPRSGDLSVYWYQQSLDQGLQFLIQYYNGEERAKGNILERFSAQQFPDLHSELNLSSLELGDSALYFCASSVLGSGLAGAGELFFGEGSRLTVL.